Presented here are 8 T cell receptor beta chains from one specimen sequenced in a study of response to subunit inactivated influenza vaccine. TCRdb re-derived calls from the RT-PCR reads in MiXCR, one entry per CDR3 protein. The table lists almost 250,000 distinct CDR3 sequences, less than 15% of them singletons. Sequenced here: non-naive T cells sorted from PBMCs, sampled around 14 days before vaccination. Receptors originate from a man aged 45-65 years who received an inactivated influenza vaccine.

This clonotype was recorded a few times. The chain combines TRBV2 with TRBJ1-2, with a tentative D call TRBD1 (5 bases). This CDR3 is 14 amino acids long. The germline V gene has CDR1 SNHLY and CDR2 FYNNEI. Trimming left V 0 bases short and J 4 bases short, with 9 bases between. Here the CDR3 reads CASSEASGLYGYTF. The CDR3 DNA is TGTGCCAGCAGTGAAGCTTCAGGGCTCTATGGCTACACCTTC. Full variable domain (remainder filled in from reference TRBV2 and TRBJ1-2): EPEVTQTPSHQVTQMGQEVILRCVPISNHLYFYWYRQILGQKVEFLVSFYNNEISEKSEIFDDQFSVERPDGSNFTLKIRSTKLEDSAMYFCASSEASGLYGYTFGSGTRLTVV.

The chain links TRBV24-1 to TRBJ2-5; 9 bases are shared with TRBD1. The trim removed 7 bases at V and 3 bases at J, leaving 8 bases unmatched. The CDR3 contains 15 residues. The V gene's germline CDR1 is KGHDR and CDR2 SFDVKD. For the CDR3, the DNA is TGTGCCACCAGCTGGGTCAGACAGGGGGAAGAGACCCAGTACTTC. Protein product: CATSWVRQGEETQYF.

A few counts support this clonotype. This chain uses TRBV24-1 with TRBJ2-1; D call uncertain. Germline CDR1 and CDR2: KGHDR and SFDVKD. The CDR3 contains 13 residues. The V and J ends lost 3 bases and 12 bases respectively, with 14 bases between them. CDR3 coding DNA: TGTGCCACCAGTGATACCGGCGGTCCTGGGCAGTTCTTC. It translates to CATSDTGGPGQFF.

In DNA form, the CDR3 reads TGCAGTGCTAGTGCTCTGGCGCGGGGACTAGCGAATAACAATGAGCAGTTCTTC. Translating it yields CSASALARGLANNNEQFF. The J gene is TRBJ2-1, the V gene TRBV20-1; TRBD2 matches at 10 bases. Germline V gene data show CDR1 as DFQATT and CDR2 as SNEGSKA (reference sequence). The ends lost 3 bases at V and 5 bases at J; junction bases unmatched: 16. The CDR3 contains 18 residues.

The chain recombines TRBV6-5 with TRBJ1-2; 9 positions match TRBD1. The J segment lost 4 bases and the V segment lost 5 bases, leaving 2 bases of the junction unmatched. The germline V gene encodes CDR1 MNHEY and CDR2 SVGAGI. CDR3 size: 13 residues. The CDR3 nucleotides read TGTGCCAGCAGTAACAGGGGGCCCTATGGCTACACCTTC. Translated, it gives CASSNRGPYGYTF.

In this sample, this clonotype turned up once. Possible read error: a much larger clone is one base away. The V and J genes are TRBV12-3 or TRBV12-4 and TRBJ2-1; the D gene is possibly TRBD2 (5 bases). This CDR3 has 14 amino acids. Trimming pared 5 bases from V and 8 bases from J, leaving 16 bases between. CDR3 coding DNA: TGTGCCAGCAGTATACGGCTAGCTTCGGATGAGCAGTTCTTC. It codes for CASSIRLASDEQFF.

V and J are TRBV7-9 and TRBJ2-7, with 11 bases fitting TRBD2. The germline V gene has CDR1 SEHNR and CDR2 FQNEAQ (reference sequence). The CDR3 runs to 16 residues. The trim removed 5 bases at V and 2 bases at J, leaving 8 bases unmatched. The CDR3 sequence: CASSPASSGRTYEQYF. In DNA, the CDR3 is TGTGCCAGCAGCCCAGCTTCTAGCGGGAGGACCTACGAGCAGTACTTC. The variable domain in full, completed from reference TRBV7-9 and TRBJ2-7, reads DTGVSQNPRHKITKRGQNVTFRCDPISEHNRLYWYRQTLGQGPEFLTYFQNEAQLEKSRLLSDRFSAERPKGSFSTLEIQRTEQGDSAMYLCASSPASSGRTYEQYFGPGTRLTVT.

This clonotype was detected only a few times. The chain joins TRBV20-1 to TRBJ1-2, with TRBD1 matching over 7 bases. The CDR3 contains 13 residues. Germline V CDR1 and CDR2: DFQATT, SNEGSKA (reference sequence). V dropped 3 bases and J dropped 2; count of bases not matched to a gene: 3. The CDR3 DNA reads as TGCAGTGCTAGTTCGGGACAGAACTATGGCTACACCTTC. It specifies CSASSGQNYGYTF.